A single sample is the source of the 9 T cell receptor beta chains below, sequenced in a study of spatial heterogeneity in lung cancer. Using its own MiXCR run on the 5' RACE reads, TCRdb lists one record per CDR3 protein. The sample has tens of thousands of distinct CDR3 sequences, approximately 3% seen once. Time point given: sample taken at primary tumor resection. Here the sequenced sample was normal lung tissue next to the tumor, taken at surgery. The receptors derive from a male donor with early-stage non-small cell lung cancer.

This clonotype was detected ten times or more. This chain links TRBV11-2 with TRBJ2-5; maybe TRBD1 (5 bases). The CDR3 loop spans 13 amino acids. The ends were cut back, 2 bases at V and 2 bases at J, with 6 bases in the middle. Per the germline V gene, CDR1 is SGHAT and CDR2 is FQNNGV. The CDR3 DNA reads TGTGCCAGCAGCTTAAGACAGCAAGAGACCCAGTACTTC. It translates to CASSLRQQETQYF.

This clonotype was counted many times. At one boundary the junction diverges from the germline segment, which might be a read error. The chain carries TRBV5-1 and TRBJ2-7, with a possible D match to TRBD2 (5 bases). The germline V gene has CDR1 SGHRS and CDR2 YFSETQ. The CDR3 has 13 residues. The CDR3 here is CASSLGGGSRQYF. As DNA, the CDR3 is TGCGCCAGCAGTTTGGGTGGTGGGAGCCGGCAGTACTTC.

This clonotype appeared many times. V and J are TRBV7-6 and TRBJ2-7, with D perhaps TRBD1 (6 bases). Germline lookup yields CDR1 SGHVS and CDR2 FNYEAQ. Trimming left V 4 bases short and J 1 base short, with 8 bases between. The CDR3 length is 13 residues. The CDR3 is CASSYGQSYEQYF. DNA of the CDR3: TGTGCCAGCAGCTATGGACAGTCCTACGAGCAGTACTTC.

This clonotype has ten or more counts. The rearrangement links TRBV25-1 to TRBJ1-2; possibly TRBD1 for D (5 bases). Germline lookup yields CDR1 MGHDK and CDR2 SYGVNS. There are 14 residues in the CDR3. V lost 1 base and J 8 bases, leaving 14 bases between the germline ends. CDR3 loop: CASSELAREDGYTF. The CDR3 DNA sequence: TGTGCCAGCAGTGAATTGGCCAGGGAGGACGGCTACACCTTC.

This clonotype was detected many times. This chain joins TRBV19 and TRBJ2-7, with D maybe TRBD2 (5 bases). CDR3 length: 15 residues. V was trimmed by 9 bases and J by 4 bases, leaving 22 bases between them. Per the germline V gene, CDR1 is LNHDA and CDR2 is SQIVND (reference sequence). This chain's CDR3 is CASQVAPSGPYEQYF. The DNA for the CDR3 is TGTGCCAGCCAAGTGGCCCCGAGCGGACCTTACGAGCAGTACTTC.

This clonotype was seen just once. The chain recombines TRBV19 with TRBJ2-6; D is unresolved. V was shortened by 7 bases and J by 0 bases, with 13 bases between the two germline ends. Germline V gene data show CDR1 as LNHDA and CDR2 as SQIVND (reference sequence). The CDR3 loop spans 16 amino acids. The CDR3 DNA is TGTGCCAGTACCACCGGCATAGCCTCTGGGGCCAACGTCCTGACTTTC. Translating it yields CASTTGIASGANVLTF.

This clonotype was recorded many times. V and J are TRBV4-1 and TRBJ1-1; D gene uncertain. This CDR3 has 16 amino acids. The V gene lost 0 bases and the J gene lost 4 bases, with 15 bases spanning the gap. The germline CDR1 and CDR2 sequences are MGHRA and YSYEKL. DNA of the CDR3: TGCGCCAGCAGCCAAGAGGCGGCCGATCTCGGCACTGAAGCTTTCTTT. Translated: CASSQEAADLGTEAFF.

There are many counts of this clonotype. The chain links TRBV20-1 to TRBJ1-2; D not resolved. Trimming shortened V by 2 bases and J by 2 bases, and 6 bases separated the two germline ends. The CDR3 contains 12 residues. In germline, CDR1 is DFQATT, CDR2 SNEGSKA (reference sequence). In DNA, the CDR3 is TGCAGTGCTAGAACTAACAACTATGGCTACACCTTC. This encodes CSARTNNYGYTF.

This clonotype was picked up many times. CDR3 region: CASRLNYEQYF. Written as DNA, the CDR3 is TGCGCCAGCAGGTTAAACTACGAGCAGTACTTC. The chain is built from TRBV5-1 and TRBJ2-7, with D hard to call. CDR3 length: 11 amino acids. V was clipped by 5 bases and J by 3 bases, with 6 bases between them. Germline V gene sequence: CDR1 SGHRS, CDR2 YFSETQ.